The TCR beta chain under discussion was sequenced for a study of CD8+CD57+ T cells in acquired aplastic anemia. Study-level points and caveats: Under 35 was the count of CD8+ CDR3 sequences that patients shared with controls. Patients and healthy controls showed no significant CD8+ Simpson's diversity difference.

The table lists this clonotype with a few counts. Its antigen remains unknown. An expansion of CD8+CD57+ cells by flow cytometry had been shown in patients chosen for sequencing. The template used for profiling TCR beta VDJ and CDR3 was genomic DNA. In TCRdb, the reads were re-called with MiXCR into one record per CDR3 protein. The profile shows just over 450,000 distinct CDR3 sequences, about a third of them singletons. Germline CDR1 reads LGHNA; CDR2 reads YNFKEQ. This CDR3 spans 14 amino acids. Trimming left V 0 bases short and J 7 bases short, with 10 bases between. Sequenced: sorted CD4+, CD8+, or CD8+CD57+ T cells (not recorded which) from PBMCs. The receptor was derived from a human donor with aplastic anemia. V usage is TRBV4-2 and J usage is TRBJ2-1; D not resolved. The CDR3 reads CASSQEGSTNEQFF. In DNA, the CDR3 is TGTGCCAGCAGCCAAGAGGGCAGCACGAATGAGCAGTTCTTC.